The 8 T cell receptor beta chains below come from one sample, sequenced in a study of blood T cell repertoires in COVID-19. This table comes from immunoSEQ multiplex PCR, and its TCRdb copy is limited to in-frame clones, with some not included. This sample has roughly 48,000 clones, with about 90% found just once. Sequenced: peripheral blood. These receptors were taken from a human donor in a cohort sampled during active COVID-19.

The rearrangement links TRBV23-1 to TRBJ2-7, with D perhaps matching TRBD2 (6 bases). TRBV23-1 is annotated as an ORF whose role is uncertain. V shed 0 bases and J shed 5 bases, with 14 bases lying between them. This CDR3 comprises 15 residues. This chain's CDR3 is CASSQSSAGTDEQYF. CDR3 coding DNA: TGCGCCAGCAGTCAATCGTCGGCGGGAACCGACGAGCAGTACTTC.

V gene TRBV3-1 (or the pseudogene TRBV3-2) combines with J gene TRBJ1-2, with 8 bases matching TRBD1. Germline V gives CDR1 LGHDT, CDR2 YNNKEL (reference sequence). V lost 4 bases, J lost 3 bases, and 1 base stayed unmatched. This CDR3 is 13 amino acids long. In nucleotides, the CDR3 is TGTGCCAGCAGCCCGACAGGGGACTATGGCTACACCTTC. Protein product: CASSPTGDYGYTF.

The rearrangement links TRBV5-5 to TRBJ1-2, with 11 bases matching TRBD1. The CDR3 has 15 residues. V lost 4 bases to trimming and J lost 6 bases; unmatched junction nucleotides: 8. The germline CDR1 and CDR2 sequences are SGHKS and YYEKEE (reference sequence). CDR3 amino acids: CASSPRTGGVNGYTF. DNA for the CDR3: TGTGCCAGCAGCCCAAGGACAGGGGGCGTCAATGGCTACACCTTC.

The rearrangement links TRBV4-3 to TRBJ1-2, with D unclear. Germline loops: CDR1 LGHNA, CDR2 YSLEER. V lost 2 bases to trimming and J lost 3 bases, with 7 bases between them. The CDR3 totals 13 residues. The CDR3 region is CASSQSPYYGYTF. Written as DNA, the CDR3 is TGCGCCAGCAGCCAATCCCCTTACTATGGCTACACCTTC.

This rearrangement joins TRBV6-5 to TRBJ1-5; 12 bases are shared with TRBD1. This CDR3 comprises 14 residues. The V segment lost 8 bases and the J segment 6 bases; nucleotides outside the gene matches: 5. Germline V gives CDR1 MNHEY, CDR2 SVGAGI. This CDR3 reads CASWDRGLRQPQHF. The CDR3 nucleotides are TGTGCCAGCTGGGACAGGGGGCTTCGTCAGCCCCAGCATTTT.

V gene TRBV25-1 combines with J gene TRBJ1-6; 11 bases fit TRBD1. In germline, CDR1 is MGHDK, CDR2 SYGVNS. This CDR3 has 15 residues. With 11 bases clipped from V and 6 bases from J, the junction kept 9 bases outside the gene matches. The CDR3 protein is CAAQDRGPANSPLHF. CDR3 in DNA: TGTGCCGCCCAGGACAGGGGGCCTGCTAATTCACCCCTCCACTTT.

This clone was counted a few times. CDR3 nucleotide sequence: TGTGCCAGCAGCTCGGACAGGGGAAGGGAGGTCCGGGCTTTCTTT. Protein: CASSSDRGREVRAFF. The chain links TRBV5-6 to TRBJ1-1; 9 bases are shared with TRBD1. Per the germline V gene, CDR1 is SGHDT and CDR2 is YYEEEE. CDR3 length: 15 residues. V lost 3 bases to trimming and J lost 11 bases; unmatched junction nucleotides: 14.

This sequence joins TRBV7-5 and TRBJ1-5; whether TRBD1, the table's D call, matches the DNA was not checked. TRBV7-5 is a pseudogene segment. This CDR3 is 14 amino acids long. This CDR3 is CARSKEGAWQPQHF. The CDR3 coding sequence is TGTGCCAGAAGCAAAGAGGGGGCCTGGCAGCCCCAGCATTTT.